There are a few counts of the clone carrying this TCR beta chain. Germline CDR1 and CDR2: MDHEN and SYDVKM. This CDR3 comprises 11 residues. Trimming took 2 bases from V and 12 from J, leaving 10 bases between them. The record originates from a study of blood T cells in healthy people across ages. A sample-barcoded 5' primer and a J-beta primer mix were used in a second PCR of about 6 to 12 cycles. TCRdb independently ran MiXCR on the 5' RACE reads; one entry per CDR3 protein. This table has roughly 1,100,000 distinct CDR3 sequences, almost 25% appearing once. The same data also went into a second study, on T cells of mothers and their children.

This TCR was recovered from a girl between 2 and 10 years old in good health. Sequenced sample: blood. The gene calls are TRBV28 and TRBJ1-2, with no clear D. This CDR3 is CASSLGEGHTF. Here the CDR3 DNA reads TGTGCCAGCAGTTTAGGGGAAGGCCACACCTTC.